The present T cell receptor beta chain was sequenced within a study of blood T cell repertoires in COVID-19. Sequencing was performed with immunoSEQ multiplex PCR; in TCRdb, only in-frame clones are kept and a portion is missing. The sample records 200,000 to 250,000 clones, around 89% being singletons. Each participant's cohort was designated according to participant-reported clinical history. V shed 5 bases and J shed 1 base, with 17 bases lying between them. The CDR3 totals 16 residues. Germline lookup yields CDR1 SNHLY and CDR2 FYNNEI. V and J are TRBV2 and TRBJ1-2; D is possibly TRBD1 (5 bases). Sequenced input: PBMCs or T cells enriched from blood (not recorded which). This TCR was recovered from a man aged 25-45 years who had recovered from COVID-19. CDR3: CASSSVRGGGNYGYTF. The CDR3 coding sequence is TGTGCCAGCAGTTCCGTGCGGGGGGGTGGTAACTATGGCTACACCTTC.